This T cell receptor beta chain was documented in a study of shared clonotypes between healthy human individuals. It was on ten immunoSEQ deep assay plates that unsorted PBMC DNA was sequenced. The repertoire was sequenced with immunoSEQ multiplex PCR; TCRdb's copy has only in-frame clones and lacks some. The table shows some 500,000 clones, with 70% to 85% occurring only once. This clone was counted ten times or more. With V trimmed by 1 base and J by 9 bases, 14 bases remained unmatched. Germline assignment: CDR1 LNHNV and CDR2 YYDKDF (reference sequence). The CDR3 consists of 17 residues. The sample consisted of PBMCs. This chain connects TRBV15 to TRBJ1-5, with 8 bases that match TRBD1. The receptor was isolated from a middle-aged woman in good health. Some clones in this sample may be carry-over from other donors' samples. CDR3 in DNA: TGTGCCACCAGCAGAGGCTTTCAGGACAGGGACCTACGGCCCCAGCATTTT. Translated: CATSRGFQDRDLRPQHF.